A selection of T cell receptor beta chains follows, all from one sample in a study of cytomegalovirus exposure and HLA in healthy donors. The method was immunoSEQ multiplex PCR; TCRdb's version includes in-frame clones alone and lacks a portion of them. The sample features approximately 96,000 clones, with less than 7% in its top ten. The sample comprised PBMCs. These receptors originate from a girl aged 5-17 years in good health and CMV-seropositive. Each CDR3 is given with its conserved first and last residue.

j_call v_call cdr3_aa
TRBJ2-3 TRBV4-2 CASSQVGQGRADTQYF
TRBJ2-3 TRBV18 CASSPPGTGDTDTQYF
TRBJ2-3 TRBV7-3 CASSSIGLSTDTQYF
TRBJ1-1 TRBV6-4 CASSLTGNTEAFF
TRBJ1-5 TRBV10-3 CAISENGQGGNQPQHF
TRBJ2-2 TRBV4-2 CASSPDRGFAGELFF
TRBJ2-2 TRBV25-1 CASSDRFLPNTGELFF
TRBJ2-1 TRBV7-2 CASSWGTINEQFF
TRBJ1-2 TRBV5-1 CASASGGADYGYTF
TRBJ2-1 TRBV4-2 CASSPNSFSDNEQFF
TRBJ2-1 TRBV5-6 CASSDLGRGGGNEQFF
TRBJ2-2 TRBV7-6 CASSLEQGGNTGELFF
TRBJ1-6 TRBV6-5 CASREDRVHNSPLHF
TRBJ1-4 TRBV10-3 CAISETGGEEKLFF
TRBJ1-2 TRBV7-6 CASSIGQALDYGYTF
TRBJ2-1 TRBV7-3 CASSTTSGEQFF
TRBJ2-1 TRBV2 CASSPILAYEQFF
TRBJ2-5 TRBV7-3 CASSLKGETQYF
TRBJ2-7 TRBV4-2 CASSQETGADEQYF
TRBJ2-7 TRBV6-5 CASSSPSLDYEQYF
TRBJ2-2 TRBV6-5 CASNRGQTGELFF
TRBJ1-5 TRBV7-6 CASSSSDSTFQPQHF
TRBJ2-3 TRBV7-9 CASSTGTDTQYF
TRBJ2-5 TRBV5-1 CASSLSGTGEETQYF
TRBJ2-1 TRBV6-5 CASSLLAGGYNEQFF
TRBJ2-1 TRBV29-1 CSVESGDSYNEQFF
TRBJ2-5 TRBV27 CASSYGDRVTETQYF
TRBJ1-3 TRBV6-1 CASSESGLSSGNTIYF
TRBJ1-3 TRBV10-1 CASSEWRSPGNTIYF
TRBJ2-1 TRBV12-5 CASGLSLAGIYNEQFF
TRBJ2-5 TRBV29-1 CSVVFSGGEETQYF
TRBJ2-7 TRBV2 CASTADESSYEQYF
TRBJ2-7 TRBV6-5 CASSSADVYEQYF
TRBJ1-1 TRBV27 CASSLSPGTGGVRHTEAFF
TRBJ2-1 TRBV29-1 CSVRGGHDNEQFF
TRBJ1-6 TRBV9 CASSALQGRGSPLHF
TRBJ1-2 TRBV6-5 CASRNRGTGYGYTF
TRBJ1-5 TRBV28 CATQVLYQPQHF
TRBJ1-1 TRBV5-6 CASSLERGAVAFF
TRBJ1-1 TRBV10-2 CASSDDGEAFF
TRBJ1-1 TRBV9 CASSEGTGDIEAFF
TRBJ2-5 TRBV23-1 CASSQWSGGLETQYF
TRBJ2-3 TRBV15 CATRTSGEKSTQYF
TRBJ1-2 TRBV5-1 CASSGVQGSLDGYTF
TRBJ2-1 TRBV4-3 CASSQDSPWSSDNEQFF